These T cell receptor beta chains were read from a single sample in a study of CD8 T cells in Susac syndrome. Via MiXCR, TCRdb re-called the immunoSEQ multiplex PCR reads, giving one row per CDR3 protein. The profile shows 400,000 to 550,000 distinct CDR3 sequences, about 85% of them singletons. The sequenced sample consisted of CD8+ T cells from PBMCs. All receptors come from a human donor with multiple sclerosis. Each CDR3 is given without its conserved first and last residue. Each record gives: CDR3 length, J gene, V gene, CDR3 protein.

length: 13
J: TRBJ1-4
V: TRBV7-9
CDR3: ASSLEAGVGEKLF

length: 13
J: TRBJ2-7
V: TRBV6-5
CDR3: ASSFQAGTSYEQY

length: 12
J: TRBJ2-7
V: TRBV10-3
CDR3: AISESAGGREQY

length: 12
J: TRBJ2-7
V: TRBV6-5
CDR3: ASSYGRIAYEQY

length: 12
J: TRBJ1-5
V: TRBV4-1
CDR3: ASSQDLNVQPQH

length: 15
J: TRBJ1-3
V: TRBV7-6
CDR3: ASSRGGGKGSGNTIY

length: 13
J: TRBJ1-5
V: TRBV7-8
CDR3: ASSLSGGSYQPQH

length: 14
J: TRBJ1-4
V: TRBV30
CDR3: AWRPSNVATNEKLF

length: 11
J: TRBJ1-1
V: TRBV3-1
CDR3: ASSTEQGTEAF

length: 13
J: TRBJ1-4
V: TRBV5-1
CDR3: ASRPMQGSGEKLF

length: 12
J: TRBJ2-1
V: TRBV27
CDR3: ASSSYLSYNEQF

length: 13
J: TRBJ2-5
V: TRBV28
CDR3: ASSFWGNYQETQY